Below, 10 T cell receptor beta chains from the same sample are listed, as sequenced in a study of regulatory T cells in long-lasting Graves disease. Researchers made TCR beta libraries by using iRepertoire HTBI primers and running Arm-PCR on CDR3 regions. TCRdb re-derived calls from the multiplex PCR reads in MiXCR, one entry per CDR3 protein. The table shows approximately 470,000 distinct CDR3 sequences, with around 15% occurring only once. Time point noted: newly diagnosed GD, antithyroid drugs for less than 3 months. There was RNA extracted from PBMCs, and the TCR library was made from it. The data also belong to a second study, concerning T cells in Graves' hyperthyroidism and ophthalmopathy.

The sample consisted of peripheral blood mononuclear cells (PBMCs), taken at new diagnosis, from a patient treated with antithyroid drugs. The receptors shown here come from a man aged 35-49 years with Graves disease.

This clonotype was counted at least ten times. V and J are TRBV10-2 and TRBJ2-6; D remains unclear. Per the germline V gene, CDR1 is WSHSY and CDR2 is SAAADI. V was cut by 4 bases and J by 2 bases, with 3 bases left in between. The CDR3 has 13 residues. CDR3 bases: TGCGCCAGCAGTGCCCCTGGGGCCAACGTCCTGACTTTC. Protein product: CASSAPGANVLTF.

The table lists this clonotype with many counts. The genes are TRBV20-1 and TRBJ2-2; D remains ambiguous. Trimming took 3 bases from V and 0 from J, leaving 8 bases between them. This CDR3 is 14 amino acids long. The germline V gene encodes CDR1 DFQATT and CDR2 SNEGSKA (reference sequence). CDR3 sequence (DNA): TGCAGTGCTAGCTTTCTTCCGAACACCGGGGAGCTGTTTTTT. Protein: CSASFLPNTGELFF.

Regarding this clonotype: One base separates it from a far larger clone, so it is likely a read error. The genes are TRBV7-8 and TRBJ2-1, with D unclear. V was pared by 5 bases and J by 10 bases, with 18 bases between. The CDR3 is 14 amino acids. Germline V gene data show CDR1 as SGHVS and CDR2 as FQNEAQ. The CDR3 DNA sequence: TGTGCCAGCAGCCCAAGGACCCCCTCCTACGAGCAGTTCTTC. This translates into CASSPRTPSYEQFF. Full variable domain (outside the CDR3, taken from reference TRBV7-8 and TRBJ2-1): GAGVSQSPRYKVAKRGQDVALRCDPISGHVSLFWYQQALGQGPEFLTYFQNEAQLDKSGLPSDRFFAERPEGSVSTLKIQRTQQEDSAVYLCASSPRTPSYEQFFGPGTRLTVL.

This clonotype was observed at least ten times. This chain connects TRBV15 to TRBJ2-1, with D perhaps matching TRBD2 (7 bases). The CDR3 consists of 19 residues. Germline V gives CDR1 LNHNV, CDR2 YYDKDF (reference sequence). The V end lost 5 bases, the J end lost 2 bases, and 25 bases lay between the germline ends. CDR3: CATSSARTASGRPYNEQFF. The CDR3 bases are TGTGCCACCAGCTCGGCTAGGACAGCTAGCGGACGACCCTACAATGAGCAGTTCTTC.

The gene calls are TRBV7-9 and TRBJ2-7, with a possible D match to TRBD2 (5 bases). The length of the CDR3 is 16 residues. CDR1 SEHNR and CDR2 FQNEAQ come from the germline V gene (reference sequence). The germline V and J ends were trimmed by 5 bases and 0 bases, with 17 bases remaining between them. The CDR3 nucleotides are TGTGCCAGCAGCCTCCGACGGGATGTTACCTCCTACGAGCAGTACTTC. Its protein product is CASSLRRDVTSYEQYF. Based on the CDR3 plus reference TRBV7-9 and TRBJ2-7, the full variable domain is DTGVSQNPRHKITKRGQNVTFRCDPISEHNRLYWYRQTLGQGPEFLTYFQNEAQLEKSRLLSDRFSAERPKGSFSTLEIQRTEQGDSAMYLCASSLRRDVTSYEQYFGPGTRLTVT.

This clonotype occurred a few times. This chain uses TRBV27 with TRBJ2-3; D gene unclear. This CDR3 spans 14 amino acids. V shed 7 bases and J shed 5 bases, with 16 bases lying between them. Germline loops: CDR1 MNHEY, CDR2 SMNVEV (reference sequence). This CDR3 is CASTKGNFLDTQYF. CDR3 nucleotide sequence: TGTGCCAGCACAAAAGGAAACTTTCTAGATACGCAGTATTTT.

V is TRBV20-1 and J is TRBJ1-4; TRBD1 matches at 9 bases. V lost 0 bases, J lost 7 bases, and 6 bases stayed unmatched. The CDR3 is made up of 15 amino acids. Germline V gene data show CDR1 as DFQATT and CDR2 as SNEGSKA (reference sequence). The CDR3 nucleotides are TGCAGTGCTAGAGATGAGGACAGGGGTGGTGAAAAACTGTTTTTT. This sequence encodes CSARDEDRGGEKLFF.

This clonotype was seen many times. V usage is TRBV5-1 and J usage is TRBJ2-6, with 7 bases aligning to TRBD2. Germline V lookup: CDR1 SGHRS, CDR2 YFSETQ. This CDR3 is 15 amino acids long. With 5 bases clipped from V and 2 bases from J, the junction kept 4 bases outside the gene matches. CDR3 region: CASSPGGAGANVLTF. In DNA form, the CDR3 reads TGCGCCAGCAGTCCGGGGGGTGCTGGGGCCAACGTCCTGACTTTC.

This clonotype showed up just a few times. The rearrangement uses TRBV29-1 and TRBJ2-7; TRBD1 is a possible D gene (6 bases). Germline CDR1 is SQVTM and CDR2 is ANQGSEA. The V end lost 1 base, the J end lost 2 bases, and 9 bases lay between the germline ends. This CDR3 has 13 residues. The CDR3 region is CSVEAGATYEQYF. CDR3 nucleotide sequence: TGCAGCGTTGAAGCAGGGGCCACCTACGAGCAGTACTTC.

This clonotype was seen only a few times. CDR3 amino acids: CASSFGQGETYEQYF. The CDR3 DNA reads as TGTGCCAGCAGTTTCGGACAGGGGGAAACCTACGAGCAGTACTTC. The chain joins TRBV6-2 or TRBV6-3 to TRBJ2-7; the match to TRBD1 covers 10 bases. The CDR3 has 15 amino acids. V lost 4 bases to trimming and J lost 2 bases; unmatched junction nucleotides: 5. Germline V gene data show CDR1 as MNHEY and CDR2 as SVGEGT.